The source of this TCR beta chain is a study of blood T cell repertoires in COVID-19. Repertoires were generated with immunoSEQ multiplex PCR, while TCRdb's copy carries only in-frame clones and drops some. The repertoire consists of around 53,000 clones, with around 85% occurring once and the leading ten covering under 20%. The CDR3 is made up of 18 amino acids. Trimming removed 5 bases from V and 4 bases from J, with 25 bases in between. The chain is built from TRBV5-3 and TRBJ2-1, with D possibly being TRBD2 (5 bases). TRBV5-3 is known as an ORF, though its function is uncertain. Sequenced sample: peripheral blood. This clonotype was sampled from a man in his sixties or seventies with active COVID-19. The CDR3 region has the DNA TGTGCCAGAAGTTCCGTACCGGGCCAACGTTCGGGGTACAATGAGCAGTTCTTC. As protein: CARSSVPGQRSGYNEQFF.